A selection of T cell receptor beta chains follows, all from one sample in a study of blood T cell repertoires in COVID-19. TCRdb's copy holds only in-frame clones and misses some; the assay was immunoSEQ multiplex PCR. The table has tens of thousands of clones, approximately 80% seen once; the top ten hold under 45%. What was sequenced was peripheral blood. The receptor source for this set is a woman aged 80 or over with acute or convalescent COVID-19. CDR3s include the opening cysteine and the closing phenylalanine or tryptophan. The D gene is left open where the match is weak. The size field is filled for only some rows; it gives once, few, many or a size class.

TRBD2 | TRBJ2-2 | few | TRBV6-6 | TGTGCCAGCAGTCGATCCGGACTAGCGGGCAATACCGGGGAGCTGTTTTTT | CASSRSGLAGNTGELFF
TRBD2 | TRBJ2-5 | - | TRBV13 | TGTGCCAGCAGCTCAGGGGGACTAGCGGGTCTACACTTC | CASSSGGLAGLHF
- | TRBJ1-5 | - | TRBV6-1 | TGTGCCAGCAGTGAGCCCCCCGACATGATGCCCCAGCATTTT | CASSEPPDMMPQHF
TRBD1 | TRBJ2-6 | - | TRBV18 | TGTGCCAGCTCACCGGGACAGGGGGCAGGAGGGGCCAACGTCCTGACTTTC | CASSPGQGAGGANVLTF
TRBD1 | TRBJ2-5 | - | TRBV19 | TGTGCCAGTAGTATATTCGGGACAGGGGAAGAGACCCAGTACTTC | CASSIFGTGEETQYF
- | TRBJ2-5 | - | TRBV5-8 | TGTGCCAGCAGCTTTACGCAGGGGTACCAAGAGACCCAGTACTTC | CASSFTQGYQETQYF
TRBD1 | TRBJ2-2 | - | TRBV28 | TGTGCCAGCAGCCTTGCTCTTTTGGGGACAGGGTCCACCGGGGAGCTGTTTTTT | CASSLALLGTGSTGELFF
TRBD1 | TRBJ1-6 | - | TRBV19 | TGTGCCAGTAGTCCGGGGACAGAGAATTCACCCCTCCACTTT | CASSPGTENSPLHF
- | TRBJ2-2 | - | TRBV18 | TGTGCCAGCTCACTGACTAACCAGAACACCGGGGAACTGTTTTTT | CASSLTNQNTGELFF
- | TRBJ1-5 | - | TRBV9 | TGTGCCAGCAGCGTAATGGTTCTTACGGGGTATAGCAATCAGCCCCAGCATTTT | CASSVMVLTGYSNQPQHF
- | TRBJ2-5 | - | TRBV28 | TGTGCCAGCACCGTCCAAGAGACCCAGTACTTC | CASTVQETQYF
- | TRBJ1-2 | - | TRBV27 | TGTGCCAGCAGTCCCACCTTCCGAGCTAACTATGGCTACACCTTC | CASSPTFRANYGYTF
- | TRBJ1-3 | - | TRBV27 | TGTGCCAGCAGCGGGAGGGGGTCTGGAAACACCATATATTTT | CASSGRGSGNTIYF
- | TRBJ2-7 | - | TRBV6-5 | TGTGCCAGCAGCCCGACAGAGTTAAGCTCCTACGAGCAGTACTTC | CASSPTELSSYEQYF
TRBD2 | TRBJ2-1 | - | TRBV7-8 | TGTGCCAGCAGCCCTTGGACTAGCGGGATCGATGAGCAGTTCTTC | CASSPWTSGIDEQFF
TRBD2 | TRBJ2-1 | - | TRBV6-2/TRBV6-3 | TGTGCCAGCAGGCCTAGCGGCGGCCCATACTCCTACAATGAGCAGTTCTTC | CASRPSGGPYSYNEQFF
TRBD2 | TRBJ2-3 | - | TRBV7-9 | TGTGCCAGCAGCCGCCGGACTAGCGGCACAGATACGCAGTATTTT | CASSRRTSGTDTQYF
- | TRBJ1-5 | - | TRBV9 | TGTGCCAGCAGCGTAGATGGAGGGAATCAGCCCCAGCATTTT | CASSVDGGNQPQHF
- | TRBJ1-4 | - | TRBV11-2 | TGTGCCAGCAGCCGCGGGGCAGGGAGGGGGAATGAAAAACTGTTTTTT | CASSRGAGRGNEKLFF
- | TRBJ1-4 | - | TRBV5-6 | TGTGCCAGCAGCTGGAGTGTGCTTGAAAAACTGTTTTTT | CASSWSVLEKLFF
TRBD2 | TRBJ2-2 | - | TRBV7-3 | TGTGCCAGCAGCTTAGGGACTAGTCCCGGGGAGCTGTTTTTT | CASSLGTSPGELFF
TRBD2 | TRBJ2-5 | - | TRBV11-2 | TGTGCCAGCAGCTCCTCGGGAAGCGGGGGCTCAGAGACCCAGTACTTC | CASSSSGSGGSETQYF
TRBD2 | TRBJ2-7 | - | TRBV3-1/TRBV3-2 | TGTGCCAGCAGTCCAGGGCTAGCGGGGGGCAACTACGAGCAGTACTTC | CASSPGLAGGNYEQYF
- | TRBJ2-6 | - | TRBV18 | TGTGCCAGCTCACCCAGTAACAACAGGGCCGGGGCCAACGTCCTGACTTTC | CASSPSNNRAGANVLTF